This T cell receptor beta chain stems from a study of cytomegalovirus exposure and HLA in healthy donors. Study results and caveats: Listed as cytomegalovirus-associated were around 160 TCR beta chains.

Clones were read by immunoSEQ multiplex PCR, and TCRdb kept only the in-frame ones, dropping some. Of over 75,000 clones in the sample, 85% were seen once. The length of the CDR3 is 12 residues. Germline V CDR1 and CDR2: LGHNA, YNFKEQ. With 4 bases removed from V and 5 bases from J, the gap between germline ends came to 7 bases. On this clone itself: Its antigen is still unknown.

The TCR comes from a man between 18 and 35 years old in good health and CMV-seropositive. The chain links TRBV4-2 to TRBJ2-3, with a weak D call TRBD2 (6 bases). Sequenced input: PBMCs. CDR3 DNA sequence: TGTGCCAGCAGCCGGGGGGTAGATACGCAGTATTTT. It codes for CASSRGVDTQYF.